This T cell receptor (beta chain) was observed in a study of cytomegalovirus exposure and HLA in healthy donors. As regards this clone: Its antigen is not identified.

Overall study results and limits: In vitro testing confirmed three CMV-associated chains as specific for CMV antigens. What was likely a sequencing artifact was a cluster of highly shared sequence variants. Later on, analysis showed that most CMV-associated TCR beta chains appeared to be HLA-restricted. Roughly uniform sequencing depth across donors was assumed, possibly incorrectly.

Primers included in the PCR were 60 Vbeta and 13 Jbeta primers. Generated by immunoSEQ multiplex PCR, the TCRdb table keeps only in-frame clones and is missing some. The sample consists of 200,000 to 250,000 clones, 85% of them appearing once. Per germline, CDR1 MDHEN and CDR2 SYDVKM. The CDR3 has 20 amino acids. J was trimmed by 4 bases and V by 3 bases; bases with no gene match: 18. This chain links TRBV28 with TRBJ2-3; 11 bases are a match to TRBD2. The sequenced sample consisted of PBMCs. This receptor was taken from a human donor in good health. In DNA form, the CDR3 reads TGTGCCAGCAGTTTTCCTGGTATTGGTCTAGCGGGAGGTCCAGCAGATACGCAGTATTTT. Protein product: CASSFPGIGLAGGPADTQYF. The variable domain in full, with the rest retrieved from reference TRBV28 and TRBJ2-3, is DVKVTQSSRYLVKRTGEKVFLECVQDMDHENMFWYRQDPGLGLRLIYFSYDVKMKEKGDIPEGYSVSREKKERFSLILESASTNQTSMYLCASSFPGIGLAGGPADTQYFGPGTRLTVL.